This T cell receptor beta chain is drawn from a study of T cell responses to AZD1222 COVID-19 vaccine (dated by TCRdb to the early 2020s). With respect to the entire study: A total of about 250 trial participants underwent TCR sequencing, of whom 207 had received two doses of AZD1222 and some 25 had received two doses of the MenACWY control vaccine. Trial participants were enrolled by age into 18-55, 56-69 and 70-plus year subgroups, with around 150, 28 and 57 TCR-sequenced participants respectively.

For CDR1 and CDR2, the germline V gene lists SGHTS and YDEGEE. The V and J ends are trimmed by 0 bases and 1 base, leaving 4 bases between them. Including cysteine and phenylalanine, the CDR3 has 14 amino acids. Of all the DNA, just the CDR3 is kept, 42 bases in frame from base 1. The CDR3 regions of human TCRbeta chains were analyzed by immunosequencing. The paper's data handling went like this. TCRs in the repertoires were matched against a reference library of SARS-CoV-2-specific TCRs that had been generated with the MIRA antigen-specificity platform. Breadth was defined as the fraction of unique TCRs that were SARS-CoV-2-associated. Depth was defined as the fraction of total T cells that were SARS-CoV-2-associated. Using the MIRA data, every spike-specific TCR was mapped to the spike region that the TCR reacted to and assigned to either a CD4 or a CD8 class. Log10-transformed breadth and depth values were compared by one-way ANOVA with Sidak's multiple comparisons tests. This immuneACCESS table, as held by TCRdb, lists in-frame sequences with V and J called but not all clones. Of the missing ones, under half trace to an unresolved V gene in checked studies; the others have no known cause. D and trimming come from the DNA, and the V and J calls and clone size come from that table. For this sample there are 120,000 or so clones; 70% to 85% appear just once. The ten largest make up roughly a quarter of the sample.

To note about this clone: It lacks a known antigen. Per-nucleotide qualities are absent, and no much larger clonotype sits a single base away.

The meaning of the sample's time point label: about 28 days (+/-7) after the second vaccine dose. AZD1222 recipients with second doses at about 4 weeks or about 12 weeks were pooled, because spike-specific TCR depth and breadth did not differ between schedules. Vaccinee samples came from UK trials COV001 and COV002, including a single-blind randomized controlled phase 2/3 trial of AZD1222 (ChAdOx1 nCoV-19) in healthy adults. Trial participant PBMC samples were collected at day 0 and day 28 after the second dose for TCRbeta chain sequencing. Findings and caveats that apply to the study as a whole: The 56-69-year group was small, and its depth increase did not reach significance, likely because of low power. Reportedly, close to half of the unique spike-specific TCRs recognized epitopes lying outside the regions that are mutated in the B.1.351 and B.1.1.7 variants. Participants were mostly white British, with more females than males. The authors suggested clonal diversity may have been underestimated. Because no day 14 peak-response samples were available, repertoires were characterized only after the peak T cell response. After two AZD1222 doses, spike-specific TCR breadth and depth were significantly higher than at day 0 and than in MenACWY recipients. Conclusions about previously exposed vaccinees are limited because only 5 or 6 AZD1222 recipients were SARS-CoV-2 seropositive at baseline. The vaccine-associated CD4 TCRs covered the entire spike protein, and the dominant responses fell in regions 160-218 and 743-854.

This TCR was recovered from an adult who received the AZD1222 COVID-19 vaccine. This specimen was peripheral blood, taken 28 days after the second AZD1222 dose. The sequence links TRBV5-8 to TRBJ2-2; the D gene cannot be resolved reliably. The CDR3 has the sequence CASSLVQNTGELFF. The sequenced DNA is TGTGCCAGCAGCTTGGTTCAGAACACCGGGGAGCTGTTTTTT.